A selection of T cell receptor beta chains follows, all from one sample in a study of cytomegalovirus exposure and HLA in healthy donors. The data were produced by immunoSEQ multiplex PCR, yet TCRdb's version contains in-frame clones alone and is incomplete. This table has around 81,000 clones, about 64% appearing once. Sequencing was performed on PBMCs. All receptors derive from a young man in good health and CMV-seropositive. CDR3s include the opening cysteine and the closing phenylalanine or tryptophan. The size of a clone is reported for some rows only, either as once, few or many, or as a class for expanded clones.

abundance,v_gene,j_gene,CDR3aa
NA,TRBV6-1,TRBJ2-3,CASRTGSTDTQYF
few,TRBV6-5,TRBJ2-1,CASTHEGAPYNEQFF
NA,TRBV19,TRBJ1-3,CASSIPRALFSGFGNTIYF
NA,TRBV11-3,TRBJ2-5,CASSLVYGIPRVETQYF
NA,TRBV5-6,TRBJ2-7,CASTLTASYEQYF
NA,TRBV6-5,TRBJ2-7,CASSFSGVQYF
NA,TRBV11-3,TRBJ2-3,CASSLEAGEGTDTQYF
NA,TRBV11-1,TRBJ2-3,CASTGRTGSTDTQYF
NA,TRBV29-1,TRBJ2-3,CSVEDSGKPDTQYF
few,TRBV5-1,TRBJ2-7,CASSLAQGGEQYF
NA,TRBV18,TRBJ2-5,CASSLQGETQYF
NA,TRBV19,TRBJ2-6,CASSMRAGLFPDGANVLTF
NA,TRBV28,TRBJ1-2,CASSSTSGGDYGYTF
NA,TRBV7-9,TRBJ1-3,CASSLVLGNTIYF
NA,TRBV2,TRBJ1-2,CASRAGTGVDGYTF
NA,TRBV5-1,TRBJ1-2,CASSLDTSYGYTF
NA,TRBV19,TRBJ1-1,CASSIGTGNTEAFF
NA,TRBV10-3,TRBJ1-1,CAIAENTEAFF
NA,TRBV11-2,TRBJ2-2,CASSLAGGNTGELFF
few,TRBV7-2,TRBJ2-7,CASPPGLAWTYEQYF
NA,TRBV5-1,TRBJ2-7,CASSLGTGVYEQYF
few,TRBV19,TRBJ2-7,CASRRRREGTRYEQYF
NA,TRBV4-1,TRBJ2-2,CASSQQGQGMNTGELFF
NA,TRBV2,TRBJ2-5,CASNRRLAGGETQYF
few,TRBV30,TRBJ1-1,CAWWRGGRGTEAFF
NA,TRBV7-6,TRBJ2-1,CASSLRDRGSNNEQFF
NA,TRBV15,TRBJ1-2,CATSRDGGLNGYTF
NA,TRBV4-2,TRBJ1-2,CASSHPSDVGYTF
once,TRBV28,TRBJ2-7,CASSLQRAGGSFYEQYF
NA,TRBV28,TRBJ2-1,CASSSGQGFLNEQFF
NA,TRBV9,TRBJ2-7,CASSAGGQGGGEQYF
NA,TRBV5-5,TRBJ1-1,CASDLGGGNTEAFF